This paragraph covers one TCR beta chain sequence. The antigen is undetermined. This specimen belongs to a study of post-analysis software for immune sequencing data. Across the study: The disease courses covered relapsing-remitting, secondary progressive and progressive-relapsing multiple sclerosis. General study results and limits: TRBV5-6, TRBV5-1 and TRBV20-1 were among four to six TRBV segments more frequent in patients than controls.

Presence of unique molecular identifiers characterized the TCR beta cDNA libraries. In TCRdb, the PCR reads were re-called with MiXCR into one record per CDR3 protein. The sample has approximately 630,000 distinct CDR3 sequences; over 45% are singletons. Germline trimming cut 2 bases from V and 12 bases from J; bases unmatched to any gene: 4. This CDR3 is built from 13 residues. Germline V CDR1 and CDR2: SGHAT, FQNNGV. Sequencing input: blood. This sequence was found in a girl aged 2 to 10 with multiple sclerosis. This chain connects TRBV11-2 to TRBJ2-4, with TRBD1 identical over 10 bases. The CDR3 loop reads CASSLRTGGNQYF. CDR3 nucleotides: TGTGCCAGCAGCTTACGGACAGGGGGTAATCAGTACTTC. The full variable domain, its missing parts supplied by reference TRBV11-2 and TRBJ2-4, is EAGVAQSPRYKIIEKRQSVAFWCNPISGHATLYWYQQILGQGPKLLIQFQNNGVVDDSQLPKDRFSAERLKGVDSTLKIQPAKLEDSAVYLCASSLRTGGNQYFGAGTRLSVL.